The rows below give T cell receptor beta chains drawn from one sample of a study of blood T cell repertoires in COVID-19. Assay used: immunoSEQ multiplex PCR; TCRdb lists only in-frame clones, some missing. The sample contains under 200,000 clones, 70% to 90% of which appear only once. Input material: PBMCs or T cells enriched from blood (not recorded which). The receptors stem from a woman between 40 and 50 years old in a cohort exposed to, infected with or recovered from COVID-19 (not recorded which). CDR3s include the opening cysteine and the closing phenylalanine or tryptophan. D genes are given only for firm matches. Only part of the rows carry a size: once, few, many, or a class if the clone is expanded.

TRBV15	TRBD1	TRBJ2-4	.	CATSREGTGVNIQYF	TGTGCCACCAGCAGAGAAGGGACAGGGGTAAACATTCAGTACTTC
TRBV11-2	.	TRBJ1-1	.	CASSYDSRTEAFF	TGTGCCAGCAGCTACGACAGTAGGACTGAAGCTTTCTTT
TRBV6-5	TRBD1	TRBJ1-1	.	CASRTDRGRTTEAFF	TGTGCCAGCAGAACTGACAGGGGGCGTACGACTGAAGCTTTCTTT
TRBV2	TRBD1	TRBJ1-2	.	CASFGTGRSDNYGYTF	TGTGCCAGCTTTGGGACAGGCCGATCCGATAACTATGGCTACACCTTC
TRBV5-4	TRBD2	TRBJ2-5	.	CASSLIRGGNQETQYF	TGTGCCAGCAGCTTGATCCGGGGGGGGAATCAAGAGACCCAGTACTTC
TRBV4-3	.	TRBJ2-2	.	CASSQGMGRERSGELFF	TGCGCCAGCAGCCAAGGGATGGGGCGGGAACGGTCCGGGGAGCTGTTTTTT
TRBV5-4	TRBD1	TRBJ1-2	.	CASSPRSGGVSYGYTF	TGTGCCAGCAGCCCCCGGTCAGGGGGCGTCTCCTATGGCTACACCTTC
TRBV4-1	TRBD1	TRBJ1-5	few	CASSQTRGDQPQHF	TGCGCCAGCAGCCAAACCAGGGGGGATCAGCCCCAGCATTTT
TRBV11-2	.	TRBJ1-1	.	CASSLLWGRQNTEAFF	TGTGCCAGCAGCCTCCTGTGGGGGCGACAGAACACTGAAGCTTTCTTT
TRBV2	.	TRBJ1-5	.	CASKGGGPPNQPQHF	TGTGCCAGCAAAGGGGGGGGGCCCCCTAATCAGCCCCAGCATTTT
TRBV28	.	TRBJ1-1	.	CASSFTTAWNTEAFF	TGTGCCAGCAGTTTCACGACAGCCTGGAACACTGAAGCTTTCTTT
TRBV5-6	.	TRBJ1-1	.	CASSPWVGVRNTEAFF	TGTGCCAGCAGCCCCTGGGTAGGGGTTCGGAACACTGAAGCTTTCTTT
TRBV29-1	.	TRBJ1-1	.	CSVARPLGGNTEAFF	TGCAGCGTAGCGCGCCCGTTGGGGGGGAACACTGAAGCTTTCTTT
TRBV3-1/TRBV3-2	.	TRBJ2-3	.	CASSQDWTGTDTQYF	TGTGCCAGCAGCCAAGATTGGACAGGCACAGATACGCAGTATTTT